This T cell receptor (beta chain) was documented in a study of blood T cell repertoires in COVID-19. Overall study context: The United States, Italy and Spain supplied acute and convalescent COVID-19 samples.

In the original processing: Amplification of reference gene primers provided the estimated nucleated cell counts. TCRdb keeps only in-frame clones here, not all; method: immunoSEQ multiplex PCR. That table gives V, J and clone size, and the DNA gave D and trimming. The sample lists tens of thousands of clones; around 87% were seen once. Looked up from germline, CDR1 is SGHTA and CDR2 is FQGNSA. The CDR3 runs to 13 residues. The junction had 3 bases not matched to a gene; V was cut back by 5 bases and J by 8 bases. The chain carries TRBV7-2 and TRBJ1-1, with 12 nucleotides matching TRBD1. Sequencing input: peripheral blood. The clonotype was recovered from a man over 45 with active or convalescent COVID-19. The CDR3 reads CASSGGTGGEAFF. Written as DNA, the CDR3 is TGTGCCAGCAGCGGCGGGACAGGGGGCGAAGCTTTCTTT.